The sample holds one count of the clone carrying this T cell receptor beta chain. The assay was immunoSEQ multiplex PCR, and TCRdb's table has in-frame clones only and misses some. The sample contains about 210,000 clones, approximately 78% of which appear only once. The source of the sample is a study of blood T cell repertoires in COVID-19. Study-wide context: From the United States, Italy and Spain came samples of acute and convalescent COVID-19. T cells, B-cell-depleted T cells, or PBMCs supplied cDNA or gDNA.

Trimming removed 1 base from V and 4 bases from J, with 18 bases in between. Germline V CDR1 and CDR2: SGHDT, YYEEEE. The CDR3 is 17 amino acids. The chain carries TRBV5-6 and TRBJ1-5; D possibly corresponds to TRBD1 (6 bases). The sample was peripheral blood. This receptor was obtained from a woman in her seventies with COVID-19, enrolled during active disease. The CDR3 protein is CASSLRGRGPQNQPQHF. As DNA, the CDR3 is TGTGCCAGCAGCTTGAGGGGGAGGGGTCCGCAGAATCAGCCCCAGCATTTT. Combining the CDR3 with reference TRBV5-6 and TRBJ1-5 gives the whole variable domain DAGVTQSPTHLIKTRGQQVTLRCSPKSGHDTVSWYQQALGQGPQFIFQYYEEEERQRGNFPDRFSGHQFPNYSSELNVNALLLGDSALYLCASSLRGRGPQNQPQHFGDGTRLSIL.